This is a list of T cell receptor beta chains from one sample in a study of T cells in narcolepsy. Measured with immunoSEQ multiplex PCR; TCRdb has only the in-frame clones, and not every one. The table includes 27,000 or so clones, 80% to 90% detected once. Sequenced input: memory (CD45RA-) CD4+ T cells from blood. These receptors were obtained from a human donor in good health. Both conserved end residues are part of each CDR3. Fields, in order: J gene, V gene, CDR3 protein.

j_call: TRBJ2-1
v_call: TRBV25-1
cdr3_aa: CASSGRVGNEQFF

j_call: TRBJ2-7
v_call: TRBV30
cdr3_aa: CAWRVGGRYEQYF

j_call: TRBJ1-2
v_call: TRBV19
cdr3_aa: CASSIQIRGRISNYGYTF

j_call: TRBJ1-4
v_call: TRBV11-2
cdr3_aa: CASSPTDLGGREKLFF

j_call: TRBJ1-1
v_call: TRBV5-1
cdr3_aa: CASSLSTVFTEAFF

j_call: TRBJ2-5
v_call: TRBV7-8
cdr3_aa: CASSIYPTLKETQYF

j_call: TRBJ1-1
v_call: TRBV6-1
cdr3_aa: CASSRTISNTEAFF

j_call: TRBJ1-2
v_call: TRBV28
cdr3_aa: CASSLFRQGPNYGYTF

j_call: TRBJ1-2
v_call: TRBV4-3
cdr3_aa: CASSQDAVLGYTF

j_call: TRBJ1-1
v_call: TRBV4-2
cdr3_aa: CASSQEQGKVQAFF

j_call: TRBJ1-3
v_call: TRBV5-5
cdr3_aa: CASTNRAPGNTIYF

j_call: TRBJ2-7
v_call: TRBV2
cdr3_aa: CASSQPGDRRDKYEQYF

j_call: TRBJ1-1
v_call: TRBV18
cdr3_aa: CASSLTGWFEAFF

j_call: TRBJ1-5
v_call: TRBV7-2
cdr3_aa: CASSLNNQPQHF

j_call: TRBJ2-7
v_call: TRBV2
cdr3_aa: CASTWNAPGTSGDEQYF

j_call: TRBJ1-1
v_call: TRBV19
cdr3_aa: CASSIFLTVNTEAFF

j_call: TRBJ2-7
v_call: TRBV9
cdr3_aa: CASSVASFGAPVEQYF

j_call: TRBJ2-5
v_call: TRBV6-5
cdr3_aa: CASSYSGGQETQYF

j_call: TRBJ2-5
v_call: TRBV2
cdr3_aa: CASSEARGELSVQYF

j_call: TRBJ2-2
v_call: TRBV11-2
cdr3_aa: CASSVSGSGELFF

j_call: TRBJ1-1
v_call: TRBV5-1
cdr3_aa: CASRPTGDTEAFF

j_call: TRBJ2-6
v_call: TRBV30
cdr3_aa: CAWSPGNSGANVLTF